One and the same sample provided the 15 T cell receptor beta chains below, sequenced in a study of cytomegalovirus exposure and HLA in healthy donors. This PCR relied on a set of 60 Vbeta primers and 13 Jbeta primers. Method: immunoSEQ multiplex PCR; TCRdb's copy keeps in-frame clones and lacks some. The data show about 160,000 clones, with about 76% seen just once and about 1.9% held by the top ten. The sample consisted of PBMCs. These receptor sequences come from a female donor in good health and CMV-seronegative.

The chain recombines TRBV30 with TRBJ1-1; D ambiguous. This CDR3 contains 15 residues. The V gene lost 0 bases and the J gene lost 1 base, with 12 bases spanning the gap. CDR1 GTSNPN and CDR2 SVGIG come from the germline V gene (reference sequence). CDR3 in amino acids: CAWSVSILQNTEAFF. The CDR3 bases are TGTGCCTGGAGTGTATCTATCCTCCAGAACACTGAAGCTTTCTTT.

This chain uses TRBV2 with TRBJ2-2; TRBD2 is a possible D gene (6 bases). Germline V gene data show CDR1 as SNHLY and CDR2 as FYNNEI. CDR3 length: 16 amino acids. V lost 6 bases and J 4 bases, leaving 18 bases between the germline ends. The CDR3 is CASRDRVGGVTGELFF. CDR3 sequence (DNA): TGTGCCAGCAGGGATAGAGTGGGCGGGGTCACCGGGGAGCTGTTTTTT.

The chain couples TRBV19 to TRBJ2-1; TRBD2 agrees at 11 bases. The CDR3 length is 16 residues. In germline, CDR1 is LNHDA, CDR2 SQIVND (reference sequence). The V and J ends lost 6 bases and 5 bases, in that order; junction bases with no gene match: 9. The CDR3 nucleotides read TGTGCCAGTAGCCAGAGACTAGCGGGAAACAACAATGAGCAGTTCTTC. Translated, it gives CASSQRLAGNNNEQFF.

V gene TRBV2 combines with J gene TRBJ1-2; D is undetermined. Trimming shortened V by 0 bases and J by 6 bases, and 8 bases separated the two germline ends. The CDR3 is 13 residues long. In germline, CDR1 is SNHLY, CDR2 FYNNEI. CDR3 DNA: TGTGCCAGCAGTGAAGCTTCCATCAATGGCTACACCTTC. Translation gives CASSEASINGYTF.

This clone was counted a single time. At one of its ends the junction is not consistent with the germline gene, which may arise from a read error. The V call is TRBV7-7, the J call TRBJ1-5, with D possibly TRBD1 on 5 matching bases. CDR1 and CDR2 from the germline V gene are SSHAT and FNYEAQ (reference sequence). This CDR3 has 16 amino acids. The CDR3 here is CASRLGHRTSNQPQHF. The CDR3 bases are TGTGCCAGCAGATTAGGTCACAGGACTAGCAATCAGCCCCAGCATTTT.

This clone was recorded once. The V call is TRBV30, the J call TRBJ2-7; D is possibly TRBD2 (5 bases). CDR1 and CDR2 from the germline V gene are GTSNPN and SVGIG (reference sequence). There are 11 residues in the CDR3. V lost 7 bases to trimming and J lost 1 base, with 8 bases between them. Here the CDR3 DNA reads TGTGCCTTGAGCGGTTCCTACGAGCAGTACTTC. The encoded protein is CALSGSYEQYF.

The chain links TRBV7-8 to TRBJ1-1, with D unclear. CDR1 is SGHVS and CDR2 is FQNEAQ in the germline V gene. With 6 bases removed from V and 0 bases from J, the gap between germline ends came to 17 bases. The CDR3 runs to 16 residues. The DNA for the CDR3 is TGTGCCAGCAGGCAAAACAGTGCCTACATGAACACTGAAGCTTTCTTT. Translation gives CASRQNSAYMNTEAFF.

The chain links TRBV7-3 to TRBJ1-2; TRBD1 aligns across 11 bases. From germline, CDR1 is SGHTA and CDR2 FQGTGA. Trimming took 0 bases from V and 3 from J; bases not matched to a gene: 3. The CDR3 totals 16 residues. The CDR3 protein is CASSLTGTGGDYGYTF. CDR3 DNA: TGTGCCAGCAGCTTAACCGGGACAGGGGGGGACTATGGCTACACCTTC.

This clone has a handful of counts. CDR3 DNA sequence: TGTGCCACCAGCATGGGGGGTCAACAGCCCCAGCATTTT. Translation: CATSMGGQQPQHF. The rearrangement uses TRBV15 and TRBJ1-5; perhaps TRBD1 as D (5 bases). Germline CDR1 and CDR2: LNHNV and YYDKDF (reference sequence). Trimming stripped 4 bases from V and 7 bases from J, with 11 bases between. The CDR3 runs 13 residues.

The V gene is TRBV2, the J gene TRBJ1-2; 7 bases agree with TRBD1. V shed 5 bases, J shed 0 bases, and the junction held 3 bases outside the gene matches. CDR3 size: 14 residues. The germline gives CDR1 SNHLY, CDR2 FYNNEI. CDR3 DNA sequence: TGTGCCAGCAGTCGACAGGGATCTAACTATGGCTACACCTTC. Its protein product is CASSRQGSNYGYTF.

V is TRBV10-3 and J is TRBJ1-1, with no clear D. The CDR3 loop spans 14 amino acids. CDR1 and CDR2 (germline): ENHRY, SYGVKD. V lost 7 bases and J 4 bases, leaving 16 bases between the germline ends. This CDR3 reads CAITAEGGGTEAFF. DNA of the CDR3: TGTGCCATCACCGCGGAGGGAGGAGGCACTGAAGCTTTCTTT.

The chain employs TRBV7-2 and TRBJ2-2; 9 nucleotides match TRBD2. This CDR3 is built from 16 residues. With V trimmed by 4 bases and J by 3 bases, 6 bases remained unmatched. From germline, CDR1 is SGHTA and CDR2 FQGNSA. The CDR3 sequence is CASSSPAGGYTGELFF. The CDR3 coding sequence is TGTGCCAGCAGCTCCCCAGCGGGAGGTTACACCGGGGAGCTGTTTTTT.

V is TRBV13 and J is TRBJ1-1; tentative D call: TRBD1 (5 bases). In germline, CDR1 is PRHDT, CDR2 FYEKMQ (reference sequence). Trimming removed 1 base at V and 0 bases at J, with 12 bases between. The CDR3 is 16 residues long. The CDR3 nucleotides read TGTGCCAGCAGCTTAGAGGTCGGGGGACTGAACACTGAAGCTTTCTTT. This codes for CASSLEVGGLNTEAFF.

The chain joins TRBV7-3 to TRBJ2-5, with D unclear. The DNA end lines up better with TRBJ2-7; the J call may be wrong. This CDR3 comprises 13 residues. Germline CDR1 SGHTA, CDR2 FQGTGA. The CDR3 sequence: CASSPTPSYEQYF. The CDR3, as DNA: TGTGCCAGCAGCCCGACACCGTCCTACGAGCAGTACTTC.

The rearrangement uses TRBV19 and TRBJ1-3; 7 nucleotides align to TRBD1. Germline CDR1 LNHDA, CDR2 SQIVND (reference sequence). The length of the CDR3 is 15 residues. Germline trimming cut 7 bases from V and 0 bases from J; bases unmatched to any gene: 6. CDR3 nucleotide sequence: TGTGCCAGTACCCGAGGACAGGTCTCTGGAAACACCATATATTTT. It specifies CASTRGQVSGNTIYF.